Presented here are 15 T cell receptor beta chains from one specimen sequenced in a study of CD8+ T cells in alopecia areata. Investigators isolated RNA and reverse transcribed it into cDNA to act as the sequencing template. Some clones are missing from TCRdb's copy, which holds only in-frame ones; the method was immunoSEQ multiplex PCR. This sample carries about 150,000 clones, about 90% of them seen once, and the ten largest clones take over 12%. The specimen comprised CD8+ T cells sorted from blood, sampled at week 0. Receptors originate from a human donor with alopecia areata.

This chain uses TRBV27 with TRBJ2-7; the D gene is possibly TRBD1 (5 bases). Trimming removed 8 bases from V and 4 bases from J, with 12 bases in between. CDR1 and CDR2 (germline): MNHEY, SMNVEV (reference sequence). The CDR3 is 12 residues long. CDR3 sequence: CASFSGIYEQYF. The DNA of the CDR3 is TGTGCCAGCTTCTCAGGGATTTACGAGCAGTACTTC.

The chain's CDR3 is CASSFRPPQLPNYGYTF. In DNA, the CDR3 is TGCGCCAGCAGCTTCCGGCCTCCCCAGCTGCCTAACTATGGCTACACCTTC. V gene TRBV5-1 combines with J gene TRBJ1-2, with no clear D. This CDR3 has 17 amino acids. The germline V gene encodes CDR1 SGHRS and CDR2 YFSETQ. Trimming shortened V by 2 bases and J by 0 bases, and 17 bases separated the two germline ends.

The chain employs TRBV11-2 and TRBJ2-1; no reliable D call. The CDR3 is made up of 13 amino acids. Trimming stripped 0 bases from V and 7 bases from J, with 7 bases between. CDR1 SGHAT and CDR2 FQNNGV come from the germline V gene. CDR3 loop: CASSLEWGNEQFF. The CDR3 region has the DNA TGTGCCAGCAGCTTAGAGTGGGGTAATGAGCAGTTCTTC.

V usage is TRBV5-1 and J usage is TRBJ1-1; D is unclear. The length of the CDR3 is 15 residues. Germline-derived CDR1 and CDR2 are SGHRS and YFSETQ. Trimming pared 5 bases from V and 0 bases from J, leaving 14 bases between. The CDR3 reads CASSPSRVLNTEAFF. CDR3 sequence (DNA): TGCGCCAGCAGTCCTAGTCGAGTATTGAACACTGAAGCTTTCTTT.

J is TRBJ2-7 and V is TRBV4-1; D gene ambiguous. V lost 0 bases to trimming and J lost 2 bases, with 11 bases between them. Germline V CDR1 and CDR2: MGHRA, YSYEKL. CDR3 size: 15 residues. The CDR3 nucleotides are TGCGCCAGCAGCCAAGAGGGCAGGCCCACCTACGAGCAGTACTTC. Residues: CASSQEGRPTYEQYF.

The chain has TRBV13 and TRBJ1-2, with D possibly being TRBD1 (5 bases). Looked up from germline, CDR1 is PRHDT and CDR2 is FYEKMQ (reference sequence). V was shortened by 2 bases and J by 2 bases, with 21 bases between the two germline ends. The CDR3 covers 18 residues. The CDR3 region is CASSLNLFRGDENYGYTF. The CDR3 nucleotides are TGTGCCAGCAGCTTAAATCTTTTTCGGGGGGATGAAAACTATGGCTACACCTTC.

This chain connects TRBV7-9 to TRBJ1-2; D uncertain. The V gene's germline CDR1 is SEHNR and CDR2 FQNEAQ (reference sequence). The CDR3 spans 14 residues. V shed 6 bases and J shed 4 bases, with 15 bases lying between them. The CDR3 is CASSPRTGIYGYTF. The CDR3 region has the DNA TGTGCCAGCAGTCCTCGGACGGGAATCTATGGCTACACCTTC.

V gene TRBV30 combines with J gene TRBJ2-5; 11 positions match TRBD1. After removal of 3 bases from V and 3 bases from J, the junction contained 6 bases not matched to a gene. CDR1 and CDR2 (germline): GTSNPN, SVGIG (reference sequence). The CDR3 consists of 15 residues. In DNA, the CDR3 is TGTGCCTGGAGCCCTAGGGACAGGGGGGAAGAGACCCAGTACTTC. Translated: CAWSPRDRGEETQYF.

Comment on this clone: Other DNA sequences in this sample translate to the same CDR3. The CDR3 DNA reads TGTGCCAGCAGCGTAGAAGGCTACGAGCAGTACTTC. Translated, it gives CASSVEGYEQYF. This chain uses TRBV9 with TRBJ2-7; D uncertain. This CDR3 spans 12 amino acids. Deletions cut 0 bases from V and 3 bases from J, with 4 bases between. Germline V gene sequence: CDR1 SGDLS, CDR2 YYNGEE.

This clone was recorded once. The chain is built from TRBV6-1 and TRBJ1-5; the D gene is possibly TRBD1 (6 bases). Germline V gene lookup returns CDR1 MNHNS and CDR2 SASEGT. V dropped 3 bases and J dropped 11 bases, with 20 bases sitting between them. The CDR3 extends over 15 amino acids. The CDR3 region is CASSDWTVGFLAQHF. DNA for the CDR3: TGTGCCAGCAGTGATTGGACAGTGGGCTTCCTGGCCCAGCATTTT.

In regard to this clone: The same CDR3 arises from other DNA sequences in this sample as well. The V and J genes are TRBV5-1 and TRBJ2-7; 10 bases line up with TRBD2. V lost 0 bases to trimming and J lost 4 bases; unmatched junction nucleotides: 1. The germline gives CDR1 SGHRS, CDR2 YFSETQ. There are 14 residues in the CDR3. CDR3 bases: TGCGCCAGCAGCTTGGCTAGCGGGAGTTACGAGCAGTACTTC. It yields the protein CASSLASGSYEQYF.

The genes are TRBV6-5 and TRBJ2-7; TRBD2 matches 8 bases. CDR1 and CDR2 from the germline V gene are MNHEY and SVGAGI. V was pared by 4 bases and J by 1 base, with 3 bases of the junction left unmatched. This CDR3 is built from 14 residues. CDR3 region: CASSFGGESYEQYF. The CDR3 DNA is TGTGCCAGCAGTTTCGGGGGGGAGTCCTACGAGCAGTACTTC.

The V and J genes are TRBV7-2 and TRBJ2-1; D remains ambiguous. The CDR3 is 16 residues long. The germline V and J ends were trimmed by 0 bases and 0 bases, with 9 bases remaining between them. CDR1 is SGHTA, CDR2 FQGNSA, per germline. The CDR3 sequence: CASSLAGLSSYNEQFF. The DNA of the CDR3 is TGTGCCAGCAGCTTAGCCGGGCTGAGCTCCTACAATGAGCAGTTCTTC.

The chain links TRBV7-9 to TRBJ1-1, with a possible D match to TRBD1 (5 bases). The V gene's germline CDR1 is SEHNR and CDR2 FQNEAQ (reference sequence). Trimming took 5 bases from V and 1 from J, leaving 11 bases between them. The CDR3 is made up of 14 amino acids. CDR3 in amino acids: CASSEQDQNTEAFF. The DNA for the CDR3 is TGTGCCAGCAGCGAACAGGATCAGAACACTGAAGCTTTCTTT.

This chain connects TRBV7-9 to TRBJ2-7; D gene uncertain. This CDR3 has 13 residues. Germline V gene lookup returns CDR1 SEHNR and CDR2 FQNEAQ (reference sequence). V was pared by 3 bases and J by 0 bases, with 6 bases between. This CDR3 is CASSFQNSYEQYF. The CDR3, as DNA: TGTGCCAGCAGCTTTCAGAACTCCTACGAGCAGTACTTC.